This T cell receptor beta chain appears in the sequencing data of a study of shared clonotypes between healthy human individuals. Looking at the study overall: Per-donor plates numbered three CD4 naive, three CD4 memory, two CD8 naive and one CD8 memory. Study-wide results and limits: The low donor count limited represented genetic and exposure-history diversity. Compared with memory subsets, naive subsets generally had larger estimated richness.

The CDR3 runs 18 residues. Germline CDR1 is SQVTM and CDR2 is ANQGSEA. Trimming took 1 base from V and 5 from J, leaving 26 bases between them. Per the original data handling: Junction-only sequences without quality scores came from ImmunoSEQ, so filtering differed. Sequencing was performed with immunoSEQ multiplex PCR; in TCRdb, only in-frame clones are kept and a portion is missing. That table supplies the V and J calls and clone size; D and trimming were determined from the DNA. Among hundreds of thousands of clones listed, 90% to 95% were seen once. Only CD45RO-negative cells positively selected for CCR7 counted as naive CD8 cells, so terminally differentiated effector memory CD45RA+ cells were excluded. Concerning this clone itself: Its specificity is not known.

V is TRBV29-1 and J is TRBJ2-5, with D possibly being TRBD1 or TRBD2 (5 bases each). The receptor comes from a man aged 30-40 years in good health. The sample was naive CD8+ T cells sorted from blood. CDR3 residues: CSVEVRDFPGTLAETQYF. The DNA for the CDR3 is TGCAGCGTTGAAGTACGAGACTTCCCGGGGACGTTAGCGGAGACCCAGTACTTC.